A selection of T cell receptor beta chains follows, all from one sample in a study of PD-1 blockade in classical Hodgkin lymphoma. Measured with immunoSEQ multiplex PCR; TCRdb has only the in-frame clones, and not every one. The sample has roughly 9,900 clones, approximately 87% seen once. Here the sequenced sample was peripheral blood mononuclear cells (PBMCs), taken before the fourth cycle of nivolumab. The receptors come from a human donor with classical Hodgkin lymphoma. Each CDR3 is given with its conserved first and last residue. The D gene is left open where the match is weak. Only part of the rows carry a size: once, few, many, or a class if the clone is expanded.

V gene	J gene	clone size	D gene	CDR3 DNA	CDR3 protein
TRBV29-1	TRBJ1-1	NA	TRBD1	TGCAGCGTGGCAGGGGGCCTGAACACTGAAGCTTTCTTT	CSVAGGLNTEAFF
TRBV18	TRBJ2-3	NA	NA	TGTGCCAGCTCACCAGGGACGGATACGCAGTATTTT	CASSPGTDTQYF
TRBV21-1	TRBJ1-5	NA	NA	TGTGCCAGCACCACGAGGAGAGCCTCGGGGGAAAGCAATCAGCCCCAGCATTTT	CASTTRRASGESNQPQHF
TRBV18	TRBJ1-2	NA	TRBD1	TGTGCCAGCTCACCTGGAGAGGCAGGGGGCTTTGGCTACACCTTC	CASSPGEAGGFGYTF
TRBV9	TRBJ1-2	NA	NA	TGTGCCAGCAGCGGTTATCCCCCTCGACCCCGTGGGGGCTACACCTTC	CASSGYPPRPRGGYTF
TRBV29-1	TRBJ1-1	NA	NA	TGCAGCGTTGACGGTCAGGGGAACACTGAAGCTTTCTTT	CSVDGQGNTEAFF
TRBV11-3	TRBJ1-1	NA	NA	TGTGCCAGCAGATATGATACAGGGAACACTGAAGCTTTCTTT	CASRYDTGNTEAFF
TRBV28	TRBJ1-1	NA	TRBD1	TGTGCCAGCAGTTTAGACAGGGGGGTTCTGAACACTGAAGCTTTCTTT	CASSLDRGVLNTEAFF
TRBV18	TRBJ2-1	NA	TRBD2	TGTGCCACAAGCAGGCGACTAGCGGACAATGAGCAGTTCTTC	CATSRRLADNEQFF
TRBV28	TRBJ1-5	once	NA	TGTGCCAGCAGAACCGGATACAATCAGCCCCAGCATTTT	CASRTGYNQPQHF
TRBV10-3	TRBJ2-7	few	NA	TGTGCCATCAGTGAGTCACCTGGCAGGCCCTACGACTACGAGCAGTACTTC	CAISESPGRPYDYEQYF
TRBV29-1	TRBJ2-1	NA	NA	TGCAGCGCTAGGGGCGCCTTCTACAATGAGCAGTTCTTC	CSARGAFYNEQFF
TRBV18	TRBJ1-2	once	TRBD1	TGTGCCAGCTCACCTTCGGGACAGACTAACTATGGCTACACCTTC	CASSPSGQTNYGYTF
TRBV27	TRBJ2-2	once	NA	TGTGCCAGCAGTTTAGATCGGGGGGCGACCGGGGAGCTGTTTTTT	CASSLDRGATGELFF
TRBV6-6	TRBJ2-7	NA	TRBD1	TGTGCCAGCAGTAGGAACAGGGGGACCTACGAGCAGTACTTC	CASSRNRGTYEQYF
TRBV6-5	TRBJ2-5	few	TRBD2	TGTGCCAGCAGTACAGCGGGGGGGCGGGAGACCCAGTACTTC	CASSTAGGRETQYF
TRBV6-5	TRBJ2-1	few	NA	TGTGCCAGCAGTTACTCGAGGAGCTCCTACAATGAGCAGTTCTTC	CASSYSRSSYNEQFF
TRBV5-5	TRBJ1-3	NA	NA	TGTGCCAGCCGCCCCCCCGGACACGTCTCTGGAAACACCATATATTTT	CASRPPGHVSGNTIYF
TRBV4-1	TRBJ2-5	NA	NA	TGCGCCAGCAGGGAGGACAACCAAGAGACCCAGTACTTC	CASREDNQETQYF
TRBV7-9	TRBJ2-7	NA	NA	TGTGCCAGCAGCTTAGCGGTTCAGGTCCACGAGCAGTACTTC	CASSLAVQVHEQYF
TRBV9	TRBJ1-3	NA	TRBD1	TGTGCCAGCAGCGTAGCACTCCAGGGGGCAGGTGGAAACACCATATATTTT	CASSVALQGAGGNTIYF
TRBV15	TRBJ2-3	NA	TRBD2	TGTGCCACCAGCAGAGATGGACTAGCGGGGGGGCGCACAGATACGCAGTATTTT	CATSRDGLAGGRTDTQYF
TRBV19	TRBJ1-5	NA	NA	TGTGCCAGTAGCGGCAAGCCAGGCAGCAATCAGCCCCAGCATTTT	CASSGKPGSNQPQHF
TRBV5-6	TRBJ2-2	NA	NA	TGTGCCAGCTCCCTGATACGGGACGCGAACACCGGGGAGCTGTTTTTT	CASSLIRDANTGELFF
TRBV5-6	TRBJ1-1	NA	NA	TGTGCCAGCAGCCTGTACCAGGGCAGGGTTAAACCTGAAGCTTTCTTT	CASSLYQGRVKPEAFF
TRBV5-4	TRBJ2-2	NA	NA	TGTGCCAGCAGCCCACCCCCCCCCGACAGGAGGATGTTTTTT	CASSPPPPDRRMFF
TRBV2	TRBJ1-5	NA	NA	TGTGCCAGCAGTGAAGAGATTAGTTATCAGCCCCAGCATTTT	CASSEEISYQPQHF
TRBV29-1	TRBJ2-7	NA	NA	TGCAGCGTTGAAGTGACAGGTTACGAGCAGTACTTC	CSVEVTGYEQYF
TRBV18	TRBJ2-7	NA	NA	TGTGCCAGCTCACCGGACGGGGGGCGTTACGAGCAGTACTTC	CASSPDGGRYEQYF
TRBV5-1	TRBJ2-1	NA	NA	TGCGCCAGCGCCGTGGTGGGCGGGGGCCACTCCTACAATGAGCAGTTCTTC	CASAVVGGGHSYNEQFF
TRBV4-1	TRBJ1-1	NA	NA	TGCGCCAGCAGCACAAGGACGGAGAACACTGAAGCTTTCTTT	CASSTRTENTEAFF
TRBV5-1	TRBJ2-6	NA	NA	TGCGCCAGCAGCCTGGGGATTATGGCCGGGGCCAACGTCCTGACTTTC	CASSLGIMAGANVLTF
TRBV7-2	TRBJ1-6	few	NA	TGTGCCAGCAGCGCGGGGGATCGCTATAATTCACCCCTCCACTTT	CASSAGDRYNSPLHF
TRBV27	TRBJ1-5	few	TRBD1	TGTGCCAGCAGTTCCCAGGGGGGGGATAGCAATCAGCCCCAGCATTTT	CASSSQGGDSNQPQHF
TRBV4-3	TRBJ1-6	few	TRBD1	TGCGCCAGCAGCCAAGGAACAGGGGTGCAATCACCCCTCCACTTT	CASSQGTGVQSPLHF
TRBV5-1	TRBJ1-1	NA	NA	TGCGCCAGCAGCCCAGGGGACGGGGGCACTGAAGCTTTCTTT	CASSPGDGGTEAFF
TRBV19	TRBJ1-4	NA	TRBD1	TGTGCCAGTAGTTCCGGGACAGGGGAGGTAGGAGATGAAAAACTGTTTTTT	CASSSGTGEVGDEKLFF
TRBV2	TRBJ1-3	NA	NA	TGTGCCAGCAGCGAACAGGCCTCTGGAAACACCATATATTTT	CASSEQASGNTIYF
TRBV5-1	TRBJ1-1	NA	NA	TGCGCCAGCAGCTTGTCGGGGGCAGGGACTATGAACACTGAAGCTTTCTTT	CASSLSGAGTMNTEAFF
TRBV5-6	TRBJ1-1	NA	NA	TGTGCCAGCACCTCGGGAGGGCTTGAAGCTTTCTTT	CASTSGGLEAFF
TRBV6-7	TRBJ1-2	NA	NA	TGTGCCAGCAGTTACTCGGGCAGTTCCACACCTTTCCTCTATGGCTACACCTTC	CASSYSGSSTPFLYGYTF
TRBV10-1	TRBJ2-1	NA	TRBD2	TGCGCCACCGGCCCGGGACTAGTTGTCGATGAGCAGTTCTTC	CATGPGLVVDEQFF
TRBV15	TRBJ1-4	NA	NA	TGTGCCACCAGCAGAGGAGGGGGGAGAGAAAAACTGTTTTTT	CATSRGGGREKLFF